This T cell receptor (beta chain) was identified in a study of T-cell memory formation after mild COVID-19. Across the study: TCR clustering was largely donor specific. Findings and caveats of the study: Whether second-wave clones peaking at day 37 were SARS-CoV-2 specific went unconfirmed. CD4+ contracting clones lay mainly in CM and EM, CD8+ ones in EMRA.

In its sample, this clonotype was seen a few times. Its antigen is undetermined. V lost 4 bases and J 1 base, leaving 9 bases between the germline ends. Germline loops: CDR1 KGHDR, CDR2 SFDVKD. The CDR3 has 14 residues. The authors produced TCR alpha and TCR beta cDNA libraries with sample barcodes and UMIs by 5'RACE using constant-segment primers. Each CDR3 protein is one row after TCRdb ran MiXCR on the 5' RACE reads. Here the sample spans over 500,000 distinct CDR3 sequences, around 15% being singletons. The TCR sequence derives from an adult woman who had mild COVID-19 (a few samples of this study predate the infection). Cell type and time point are not known. The V and J genes are TRBV24-1 and TRBJ2-5, with D possibly called TRBD1 or TRBD2 (5 bases each). Material for sequencing was PBMCs or a T cell subset sorted from them (not recorded which). As DNA, the CDR3 is TGTGCCACCAGTGAAGGGACGGTCCAAGAGACCCAGTACTTC. It encodes CATSEGTVQETQYF.